The 29 T cell receptor beta chains in this list originate from one sample, sequenced in a study of cytomegalovirus exposure and HLA in healthy donors. Amplification used 60 Vbeta primers and 13 Jbeta primers. The repertoire was sequenced with immunoSEQ multiplex PCR; TCRdb's copy has only in-frame clones and lacks some. This table holds 100,000 to 150,000 clones. The sequencing input was PBMCs. These receptors all come from a man aged 35-49 years in good health and CMV-seronegative.

As for this clone: Other DNA sequences from this sample encode an identical CDR3 as well. The chain joins TRBV5-1 to TRBJ1-4; D uncertain. Per the germline V gene, CDR1 is SGHRS and CDR2 is YFSETQ. The CDR3 sequence is 12 residues long. V lost 0 bases to trimming and J lost 8 bases, with 5 bases between them. The CDR3 DNA sequence: TGCGCCAGCAGCTTGGGAGGGGAAAAACTGTTTTTT. Protein: CASSLGGEKLFF.

CDR3 nucleotide sequence: TGTGCCAGCAGCAGGGGATCCGAAGCTTTCTTT. It codes for CASSRGSEAFF. The chain combines TRBV6-5 with TRBJ1-1, with TRBD1 as a possible D gene (6 bases). CDR1 and CDR2 (germline): MNHEY, SVGAGI. CDR3 length: 11 residues. V shed 6 bases and J shed 8 bases, with 10 bases lying between them.

J is TRBJ2-3 and V is TRBV5-1; 8 nucleotides match TRBD2. The germline gives CDR1 SGHRS, CDR2 YFSETQ. After removal of 4 bases from V and 3 bases from J, the junction contained 10 bases not matched to a gene. The CDR3 totals 16 residues. As DNA, the CDR3 is TGCGCCAGCAGCCCGGGGCCCAGCGGGAGAACAGATACGCAGTATTTT. Its translation is CASSPGPSGRTDTQYF.

The chain employs TRBV10-1 and TRBJ1-5; no firm D call. V was pared by 8 bases and J by 3 bases, with 14 bases between. The CDR3 totals 14 residues. The germline gives CDR1 WNHNN, CDR2 SYGVQD (reference sequence). CDR3 in amino acids: CASPWRADNQPQHF. The CDR3 DNA follows: TGCGCCAGCCCCTGGCGGGCAGACAATCAGCCCCAGCATTTT.

The chain is built from TRBV5-6 and TRBJ2-3; D possibly corresponds to TRBD1 (5 bases). This CDR3 has 14 residues. The V end was cut by 0 bases, the J end by 4 bases, with 9 bases between. CDR1 and CDR2 from the germline V gene are SGHDT and YYEEEE. CDR3 amino acids: CASSLDLGADTQYF. The CDR3 region has the DNA TGTGCCAGCAGCTTGGATCTAGGGGCAGATACGCAGTATTTT.

This chain uses TRBV2 with TRBJ2-5; D might be TRBD2 (5 bases). CDR1 SNHLY and CDR2 FYNNEI come from the germline V gene. Trimming removed 6 bases at V and 11 bases at J, with 16 bases between. The CDR3 contains 12 residues. In DNA, the CDR3 is TGTGCCAGCAGAGTTGTAGCTAGGGAGCAGTACTTC. Amino acid sequence: CASRVVAREQYF.

The rearrangement links TRBV7-9 to TRBJ1-2; D remains unclear. The CDR3 spans 15 residues. Germline CDR1 and CDR2: SEHNR and FQNEAQ (reference sequence). V was clipped by 2 bases and J by 0 bases, with 10 bases between them. CDR3 DNA sequence: TGTGCCAGCAGCTTACTTGGCAGAACTAACTATGGCTACACCTTC. Its protein product is CASSLLGRTNYGYTF.

The chain recombines TRBV7-3 with TRBJ2-5; D may be TRBD1 (6 bases). This CDR3 is built from 14 residues. Germline CDR1 is SGHTA and CDR2 is FQGTGA. The V gene lost 4 bases and the J gene lost 2 bases, with 11 bases spanning the gap. The CDR3 nucleotides read TGTGCCAGCAGCTGGGGGCAGGGACAAGAGACCCAGTACTTC. It translates to CASSWGQGQETQYF.

The chain recombines TRBV2 with TRBJ1-2, with 7 bases identical to TRBD1. Germline V lookup: CDR1 SNHLY, CDR2 FYNNEI. The CDR3 spans 13 residues. V was clipped by 6 bases and J by 1 base; unmatched bases: 2. The CDR3 region is CASRQGNNYGYTF. The CDR3, as DNA: TGTGCCAGCAGACAGGGGAATAACTATGGCTACACCTTC.

The gene calls are TRBV29-1 and TRBJ2-2; weak D call: TRBD2 (6 bases). V was shortened by 6 bases and J by 2 bases, with 7 bases between the two germline ends. The CDR3 length is 12 residues. Germline CDR1 SQVTM, CDR2 ANQGSEA. The CDR3 protein is CSVGTNTGELFF. The CDR3 bases are TGCAGCGTGGGGACTAACACCGGGGAGCTGTTTTTT.

This chain links TRBV18 with TRBJ2-3; TRBD1 agrees at 7 bases. Looked up from germline, CDR1 is KGHSH and CDR2 is LQKENI. With V trimmed by 3 bases and J by 0 bases, 12 bases remained unmatched. The CDR3 has 18 amino acids. In nucleotides, the CDR3 is TGTGCCAGCTCACCTCCTAACCGGGACAGAGCTAGCACAGATACGCAGTATTTT. Its translation: CASSPPNRDRASTDTQYF. Full variable domain (remainder filled in from reference TRBV18 and TRBJ2-3): NAGVMQNPRHLVRRRGQEARLRCSPMKGHSHVYWYRQLPEEGLKFMVYLQKENIIDESGMPKERFSAEFPKEGPSILRIQQVVRGDSAAYFCASSPPNRDRASTDTQYFGPGTRLTVL.

The CDR3 nucleotides are TGTGCCAGCAGCTTCCGGACAGTTATGAACACTGAAGCTTTCTTT. Translating it yields CASSFRTVMNTEAFF. The chain is built from TRBV11-3 and TRBJ1-1; tentative D call: TRBD1 (6 bases). CDR1 is SGHNT, CDR2 YENEEA, per germline. V lost 3 bases to trimming and J lost 0 bases, with 11 bases between them. The CDR3 is 15 amino acids.

The chain links TRBV5-1 to TRBJ2-7, with a weak D call TRBD1 (6 bases). The CDR3 spans 12 residues. Between the trimmed V and J ends, which lost 4 bases and 7 bases, there was a span of 12 bases. Germline V gives CDR1 SGHRS, CDR2 YFSETQ. DNA of the CDR3: TGCGCCAGCAGCGGCACAGGGATGGAGCAGTACTTC. It specifies CASSGTGMEQYF. Using reference TRBV5-1 and TRBJ2-7 for the parts outside the CDR3, the full variable domain is KAGVTQTPRYLIKTRGQQVTLSCSPISGHRSVSWYQQTPGQGLQFLFEYFSETQRNKGNFPGRFSGRQFSNSRSEMNVSTLELGDSALYLCASSGTGMEQYFGPGTRLTVT.

The rearrangement joins TRBV7-9 to TRBJ2-2, with D hard to call. Germline-derived CDR1 and CDR2 are SEHNR and FQNEAQ (reference sequence). Trimming took off 2 bases at V and 0 bases at J, with 10 bases between the two ends. There are 16 residues in the CDR3. The CDR3 DNA reads as TGTGCCAGCAGCTTACCCTCCCTAGCGAACACCGGGGAGCTGTTTTTT. This translates into CASSLPSLANTGELFF.

V usage is TRBV29-1 and J usage is TRBJ1-2, with 10 bases aligning to TRBD1. This CDR3 is built from 13 residues. Losses at the gene ends were 5 bases for V and 5 bases for J; bases not matched to a gene: 5. Germline loops: CDR1 SQVTM, CDR2 ANQGSEA. The CDR3 protein is CSVWGQGSYGYTF. As DNA, the CDR3 is TGCAGCGTTTGGGGACAGGGGAGTTATGGCTACACCTTC.

This chain links TRBV30 with TRBJ2-1; 7 bases map to TRBD1. Germline values: CDR1 GTSNPN, CDR2 SVGIG (reference sequence). The CDR3 length is 15 residues. The V gene end was trimmed by 4 bases and the J gene end by 8 bases; junction bases not matched to a gene: 14. CDR3 in DNA: TGTGCCTGGATGAGAGGGGGCCGGAATCTGGATGAGCAGTTCTTC. Translated, it gives CAWMRGGRNLDEQFF.

The gene calls are TRBV5-4 and TRBJ1-1; 9 bases map to TRBD1. J lost 4 bases, V lost 2 bases, and 6 bases had no gene match. CDR3 size: 15 residues. Germline CDR1 SGHNT, CDR2 YYREEE (reference sequence). The CDR3 DNA sequence: TGTGCCAGCAGCTTACAGGGGGCGCGAGGCACTGAAGCTTTCTTT. This translates into CASSLQGARGTEAFF.

The rearrangement links TRBV7-9 to TRBJ1-4, with 9 positions matching TRBD1. Germline V gene sequence: CDR1 SEHNR, CDR2 FQNEAQ (reference sequence). V lost 4 bases and J lost 7; bases outside the gene matches: 7. The CDR3 has 15 amino acids. The CDR3 DNA reads as TGTGCCAGCAGCTACGGGACAGGGATGGGTGAAAAACTGTTTTTT. Amino acids: CASSYGTGMGEKLFF.

The rearrangement joins TRBV11-3 to TRBJ2-7; possible D gene TRBD1, 7 bases. Germline V gene sequence: CDR1 SGHNT, CDR2 YENEEA. CDR3 length: 15 residues. V was cut by 0 bases and J by 1 base, with 10 bases left in between. CDR3 nucleotide sequence: TGTGCCAGCAGCTTAGATCCAGGGGGGTCCTACGAGCAGTACTTC. The encoded protein is CASSLDPGGSYEQYF.

Details on this clone: Its ends do not fully match the called genes, so a read error is possible. The chain is built from TRBV10-3 and TRBJ1-6, with 10 bases fitting TRBD1. The CDR3 length is 16 residues. The germline CDR1 and CDR2 sequences are ENHRY and SYGVKD. The CDR3 protein is CAISPGTGAYNSPPHF. DNA of the CDR3: TGTGCCATCAGTCCCGGGACAGGGGCCTATAATTCACCCCCCCACTTT.

The rearrangement links TRBV7-9 to TRBJ2-1, with 9 bases that match TRBD2. Germline V gene sequence: CDR1 SEHNR, CDR2 FQNEAQ (reference sequence). CDR3 length: 17 amino acids. V was clipped by 0 bases and J by 3 bases; unmatched bases: 6. The CDR3 protein is CASSLAARLAVYNEQFF. The CDR3 nucleotides are TGTGCCAGCAGCTTAGCCGCGCGACTAGCGGTCTACAATGAGCAGTTCTTC.

V usage is TRBV10-3 and J usage is TRBJ1-2; D not certain. This CDR3 contains 12 residues. V lost 0 bases and J 7 bases, leaving 6 bases between the germline ends. Germline-derived CDR1 and CDR2 are ENHRY and SYGVKD. The DNA of the CDR3 is TGTGCCATCAGTGAGTCGGCAGGTGGCTACACCTTC. The encoded protein is CAISESAGGYTF.

J is TRBJ2-1 and V is TRBV30; 8 bases fit TRBD2. CDR1 is GTSNPN and CDR2 is SVGIG in the germline V gene (reference sequence). V dropped 5 bases and J dropped 6; count of bases not matched to a gene: 9. The CDR3 has 14 amino acids. The CDR3 loop reads CAWGPGGTGNEQFF. The CDR3 DNA is TGTGCCTGGGGTCCGGGAGGGACGGGCAATGAGCAGTTCTTC. Together with reference TRBV30 and TRBJ2-1, the CDR3 gives the full variable domain: SQTIHQWPATLVQPVGSPLSLECTVEGTSNPNLYWYRQAAGRGLQLLFYSVGIGQISSEVPQNLSASRPQDRQFILSSKKLLLSDSGFYLCAWGPGGTGNEQFFGPGTRLTVL.

V usage is TRBV4-1 and J usage is TRBJ1-5; D not resolved. Germline assignment: CDR1 MGHRA and CDR2 YSYEKL. Trimming took 1 base from V and 6 from J, leaving 10 bases between them. CDR3 size: 14 residues. The CDR3 coding sequence is TGCGCCAGCAGCCAAGTCGCGGTAAGTCAGCCCCAGCATTTT. It is translated as CASSQVAVSQPQHF.

J is TRBJ1-4 and V is TRBV20-1, with D hard to call. The CDR3 has 11 amino acids. V was shortened by 2 bases and J by 7 bases, with 5 bases between the two germline ends. Germline CDR1 and CDR2: DFQATT and SNEGSKA (reference sequence). The CDR3 here is CSARRGEKLFF. DNA for the CDR3: TGCAGTGCTAGACGGGGTGAAAAACTGTTTTTT.

This chain joins TRBV7-2 and TRBJ2-2; tentative D call: TRBD1 (6 bases). Trimming cost V 6 bases and J 3 bases, with 11 bases left between them. Germline lookup yields CDR1 SGHTA and CDR2 FQGNSA. This CDR3 is built from 14 residues. CDR3: CASRGNRDTGELFF. CDR3 nucleotide sequence: TGTGCCAGCAGGGGTAACAGGGACACCGGGGAGCTGTTTTTT.

This sequence joins TRBV25-1 and TRBJ2-7; TRBD1 aligns across 7 bases. The ends lost 7 bases at V and 2 bases at J; junction bases unmatched: 2. The CDR3 is 12 amino acids. Germline V gene lookup returns CDR1 MGHDK and CDR2 SYGVNS. The CDR3 loop reads CASNRGPYEQYF. CDR3 nucleotide sequence: TGTGCCAGCAACAGGGGTCCCTACGAGCAGTACTTC.

V usage is TRBV7-9 and J usage is TRBJ1-5; perhaps TRBD1 as D (6 bases). This CDR3 contains 14 residues. V was cut by 4 bases and J by 4 bases, with 11 bases left in between. Germline CDR1 reads SEHNR; CDR2 reads FQNEAQ (reference sequence). The CDR3 sequence is CASSYDRTNQPQHF. For the CDR3, the DNA is TGTGCCAGCAGCTACGACAGGACTAATCAGCCCCAGCATTTT.

A remark on this clone: Germline and junction disagree at one end, which may indicate a read error. The CDR3 DNA reads TGCAGCGAGGCGGCAGGGGGCGCTGAGAACCCTGAAGCTTTCTTT. This sequence encodes CSEAAGGAENPEAFF. V is TRBV29-1 and J is TRBJ1-1; 8 bases are shared with TRBD1. This CDR3 region has 15 residues. Germline V gene sequence: CDR1 SQVTM, CDR2 ANQGSEA.